The 5 T cell receptor beta chains presented below share a single source sample, sequenced in a study of CD8+ T cells in alopecia areata (dated by TCRdb to about 2018). The sample's time point label is to be understood as: about 4 weeks on oral tofacitinib. According to the study, the label for this sample's treatment or condition signals: oral pan-JAK inhibitor, 5-10 mg twice daily. Receptor amplification or capture employed the immunoSEQ multiplex PCR assay. For TCR sequencing, RNA was extracted from every sample and reverse transcribed into cDNA to serve as template. Drawn from immuneACCESS, this table holds only the in-frame rearrangements with V and J called that TCRdb kept. Clones are partly lost; checked studies trace under half to an unresolved V gene and leave the rest unexplained. The sample data list over 200,000 clones, and 64% of these were observed just once. The top ten clonotypes cover 4.2% of the sample.

This specimen consisted of CD4+ T cells sorted from blood, obtained at week 4, from a patient treated with tofacitinib. These receptors were collected from a human donor with alopecia areata.

The chain has TRBV30 and TRBJ1-3; D unresolved. The CDR3 is 12 residues long. Between the trimmed V and J ends, which lost 2 bases and 8 bases, there was a span of 10 bases. CDR1 is GTSNPN, CDR2 SVGIG, per germline (reference sequence). The CDR3, as DNA: TGTGCCTGGAGTCGAGGGCTCGACACCATATATTTT. As protein: CAWSRGLDTIYF.

This clone was seen a few times. The chain combines TRBV5-1 with TRBJ1-2; the match to TRBD1 covers 9 bases. Germline V gives CDR1 SGHRS, CDR2 YFSETQ. V shed 4 bases, J shed 6 bases, and the junction held 4 bases outside the gene matches. The CDR3 has 13 residues. CDR3 nucleotide sequence: TGCGCCAGCAGCGTCGGGACAGGGAATGGCTACACCTTC. It codes for CASSVGTGNGYTF.

By sample share, this clone is medium-sized. The gene calls are TRBV4-3 and TRBJ1-2; 8 bases agree with TRBD1. Losses at the gene ends were 0 bases for V and 5 bases for J; bases not matched to a gene: 5. CDR3 length: 15 amino acids. Germline lookup yields CDR1 LGHNA and CDR2 YSLEER. The CDR3 nucleotides are TGCGCCAGCAGCCAAGATAGGACAGGGCAATATGGCTACACCTTC. It is translated as CASSQDRTGQYGYTF.

V gene TRBV21-1 combines with J gene TRBJ1-2; the DNA was not used to check the table's D call, TRBD1. TRBV21-1 constitutes a pseudogene. This CDR3 is 15 amino acids long. The CDR3 DNA sequence: TGTGCCAGCAGCAAATGGGACAGAACTAACTATGGCTACACCTTC. Its protein product is CASSKWDRTNYGYTF.

This sequence joins TRBV30 and TRBJ2-7; 11 bases align to TRBD2. V lost 1 base, J lost 6 bases, and 17 bases stayed unmatched. The CDR3 has 18 amino acids. Germline V gene sequence: CDR1 GTSNPN, CDR2 SVGIG (reference sequence). The chain's CDR3 is CAWSAPPGLAAPPAEQYF. The CDR3 nucleotides are TGTGCCTGGAGTGCCCCCCCGGGACTAGCGGCTCCCCCAGCCGAGCAGTACTTC.